Below, 21 T cell receptor beta chains from the same sample are listed, as sequenced in a study of blood T cell repertoires in COVID-19. Libraries were prepared by immunoSEQ multiplex PCR; TCRdb keeps only in-frame clonotypes and omits some of them. The sample comprises about 430,000 clones, roughly 90% of which are singletons, and roughly 0.84% rests with the top ten. The sample comprised peripheral blood. The receptors originated from a man between 18 and 29 years old with COVID-19, enrolled during active disease.

V gene TRBV11-2 combines with J gene TRBJ2-7; 9 bases are a match to TRBD2. The ends lost 4 bases at V and 3 bases at J; junction bases unmatched: 10. The CDR3 is made up of 16 amino acids. Germline assignment: CDR1 SGHAT and CDR2 FQNNGV. CDR3 bases: TGTGCCAGCAGCTCCGCTCCGCGGGAGGGCCGCTACGAGCAGTACTTC. It encodes CASSSAPREGRYEQYF.

The gene calls are TRBV10-2 and TRBJ2-1; TRBD2 agrees at 11 bases. The CDR3 spans 18 residues. The trim removed 0 bases at V and 1 base at J, leaving 5 bases unmatched. The germline V gene encodes CDR1 WSHSY and CDR2 SAAADI. The CDR3 nucleotides read TGCGCCAGCAGTGAGTCGAGGACTAGCGGGCTTTCCTACAATGAGCAGTTCTTC. Translating it yields CASSESRTSGLSYNEQFF.

This clone was recorded a few times. The chain combines TRBV6-1 with TRBJ2-3; 7 positions match TRBD1. V shed 2 bases, J shed 2 bases, and the junction held 4 bases outside the gene matches. Germline values: CDR1 MNHNS, CDR2 SASEGT. The CDR3 is made up of 15 amino acids. The CDR3 spells CASSERDRATDTQYF. CDR3 coding DNA: TGTGCCAGCAGTGAAAGAGACAGGGCCACAGATACGCAGTATTTT.

The chain links TRBV10-2 to TRBJ2-7; 8 nucleotides line up with TRBD2. The trim removed 3 bases at V and 2 bases at J, leaving 6 bases unmatched. Germline V gene data show CDR1 as WSHSY and CDR2 as SAAADI. CDR3 length equals 15 residues. The CDR3 DNA follows: TGCGCCAGCAGTGACGGGGCGGGAGGCCCCTACGAGCAGTACTTC. Translation gives CASSDGAGGPYEQYF.

The chain has TRBV11-3 and TRBJ2-5, with TRBD2 as a possible D gene (7 bases). The germline V and J ends were trimmed by 1 base and 7 bases, with 16 bases remaining between them. Germline V gives CDR1 SGHNT, CDR2 YENEEA. The CDR3 sequence is 15 residues long. In DNA form, the CDR3 reads TGTGCCAGCAGCTTAGCGGCCAGGAGGGGGGGGACCCAGTACTTC. Protein sequence: CASSLAARRGGTQYF.

As regards this clone: Other DNA sequences in this specimen translate into the identical CDR3. The gene calls are TRBV18 and TRBJ1-2, with 7 bases lining up with TRBD1. J gave up 6 bases and V 1 base, and 2 bases lay outside the gene matches. CDR1 and CDR2 from the germline V gene are KGHSH and LQKENI. This CDR3 is 13 amino acids long. The CDR3: CASSPQGANGYTF. Written as DNA, the CDR3 is TGTGCCAGCTCACCACAGGGGGCCAATGGCTACACCTTC. Using reference TRBV18 and TRBJ1-2 for the parts outside the CDR3, the full variable domain is NAGVMQNPRHLVRRRGQEARLRCSPMKGHSHVYWYRQLPEEGLKFMVYLQKENIIDESGMPKERFSAEFPKEGPSILRIQQVVRGDSAAYFCASSPQGANGYTFGSGTRLTVV.

The rearrangement uses TRBV2 and TRBJ2-5; 7 nucleotides agree with TRBD2. Unmatched junction bases numbered 14, after V lost 6 bases and J lost 7 bases. Germline V lookup: CDR1 SNHLY, CDR2 FYNNEI. This CDR3 spans 15 amino acids. The CDR3 region is CASSRAGPPSGTQYF. In DNA form, the CDR3 reads TGTGCCAGCAGCCGAGCGGGGCCCCCCTCGGGGACCCAGTACTTC.

The chain carries TRBV9 and TRBJ2-5; 9 bases match TRBD2. Germline CDR1 and CDR2: SGDLS and YYNGEE. Trimming cost V 4 bases and J 3 bases; bases outside gene matches: 4. The CDR3 loop spans 14 amino acids. The CDR3 nucleotides read TGTGCCAGCAGCCCCCTAGCGGGGAAAGAGACCCAGTACTTC. This codes for CASSPLAGKETQYF.

This clone was observed a single time. V gene TRBV14 combines with J gene TRBJ2-5; 10 bases are shared with TRBD1. J lost 5 bases, V lost 4 bases, and 4 bases had no gene match. Germline loops: CDR1 SGHDN, CDR2 FVKESK. There are 14 residues in the CDR3. The CDR3: CASSRDRGRETQYF. In DNA form, the CDR3 reads TGTGCCAGCAGCCGTGACAGGGGGCGGGAGACCCAGTACTTC.

V gene TRBV19 combines with J gene TRBJ1-2, with D possibly matching TRBD1 (5 bases). The CDR3 covers 14 residues. Trimming shortened V by 0 bases and J by 1 base, and 6 bases separated the two germline ends. CDR1 and CDR2 from the germline V gene are LNHDA and SQIVND (reference sequence). CDR3 DNA: TGTGCCAGTAGTATAGACAGGGATAACTATGGCTACACCTTC. Its protein is CASSIDRDNYGYTF.

The rearrangement joins TRBV11-2 to TRBJ1-6; D call uncertain. V was cut by 2 bases and J by 5 bases, with 13 bases left in between. The CDR3 extends over 16 amino acids. CDR1 and CDR2 from the germline V gene are SGHAT and FQNNGV. In DNA, the CDR3 is TGTGCCAGCAGCTTAAGGTCGGGGTCCGATAATTCACCCCTCCACTTT. Translated: CASSLRSGSDNSPLHF.

The rearrangement uses TRBV7-9 and TRBJ1-2; 8 bases are a match to TRBD1. J gave up 6 bases and V 5 bases, and 5 bases lay outside the gene matches. The germline CDR1 and CDR2 sequences are SEHNR and FQNEAQ (reference sequence). The CDR3 has 13 amino acids. Here the CDR3 DNA reads TGTGCCAGCAGCCCAGACAGGGGACATGGCTACACCTTC. Translation: CASSPDRGHGYTF.

Turning to this clone: At one end the junction does not follow the germline gene, possibly because of a read error. The chain is built from TRBV7-9 and TRBJ2-3; TRBD2 matches 11 bases. Germline lookup yields CDR1 SEHNR and CDR2 FQNEAQ (reference sequence). This CDR3 has 15 residues. CDR3 amino acids: CASSVAGGPGDTQYF. The CDR3 DNA sequence: TGTGCCAGCAGCGTAGCGGGGGGGCCCGGAGATACGCAGTATTTT.

The rearrangement links TRBV5-4 to TRBJ1-2; unclear D gene. V lost 0 bases and J 8 bases, leaving 8 bases between the germline ends. This CDR3 has 12 residues. Germline values: CDR1 SGHNT, CDR2 YYREEE (reference sequence). The CDR3 DNA sequence: TGTGCCAGCAGCTTGGGGCGGCAAGGCTACACCTTC. It translates to CASSLGRQGYTF.

This clone showed up just a few times. V gene TRBV30 combines with J gene TRBJ1-1; D uncertain. This CDR3 is built from 14 residues. Germline V gene sequence: CDR1 GTSNPN, CDR2 SVGIG (reference sequence). The ends were cut back, 1 base at V and 1 base at J, with 10 bases in the middle. The CDR3 loop reads CAWSGLTRNTEAFF. In DNA form, the CDR3 reads TGTGCCTGGAGTGGGTTAACGCGGAACACTGAAGCTTTCTTT.

The chain links TRBV5-1 to TRBJ1-2, with D hard to call. Germline V lookup: CDR1 SGHRS, CDR2 YFSETQ. V lost 0 bases to trimming and J lost 7 bases, with 7 bases between them. CDR3 length equals 12 residues. The CDR3 region is CASSLDSFGYTF. The CDR3, as DNA: TGCGCCAGCAGCTTGGATTCCTTTGGCTACACCTTC.

This clone was recorded once. V and J are TRBV7-8 and TRBJ1-5, with 7 bases identical to TRBD1. The length of the CDR3 is 13 residues. V lost 5 bases to trimming and J lost 7 bases; unmatched junction nucleotides: 5. Germline V gene lookup returns CDR1 SGHVS and CDR2 FQNEAQ. The CDR3 sequence: CASSPGGRQPQHF. Here the CDR3 DNA reads TGTGCCAGCAGCCCAGGGGGGCGGCAGCCCCAGCATTTT.

V gene TRBV27 combines with J gene TRBJ1-2, with 7 nucleotides matching TRBD1. V trimming: 8 bases; J trimming: 5 bases; junction bases outside the gene matches: 5. Germline-derived CDR1 and CDR2 are MNHEY and SMNVEV (reference sequence). This CDR3 contains 12 residues. In DNA, the CDR3 is TGTGCCAGCGGAAACAGGGGATATGGCTACACCTTC. This gives the protein CASGNRGYGYTF.

The V gene is TRBV24-1, the J gene TRBJ1-1, with D uncertain. V was pared by 3 bases and J by 6 bases, with 13 bases between. There are 14 residues in the CDR3. The germline gives CDR1 KGHDR, CDR2 SFDVKD. As DNA, the CDR3 is TGTGCCACCAGTGATGGTGGGCCCTACTCTGAAGCTTTCTTT. This translates into CATSDGGPYSEAFF.

The chain links TRBV2 to TRBJ2-3; 7 bases match TRBD2. Germline lookup yields CDR1 SNHLY and CDR2 FYNNEI. Trimming at V came to 8 bases and at J to 2 bases, leaving 7 bases not matched to a gene. The CDR3 has 14 residues. CDR3 in DNA: TGTGCCAGCGGGAGGAGCGGGACCACAGATACGCAGTATTTT. Encoded protein: CASGRSGTTDTQYF. Full variable domain (missing parts from reference TRBV2 and TRBJ2-3): EPEVTQTPSHQVTQMGQEVILRCVPISNHLYFYWYRQILGQKVEFLVSFYNNEISEKSEIFDDQFSVERPDGSNFTLKIRSTKLEDSAMYFCASGRSGTTDTQYFGPGTRLTVL.

V gene TRBV7-8 combines with J gene TRBJ2-3; 8 bases are a match to TRBD1. CDR1 is SGHVS and CDR2 is FQNEAQ in the germline V gene. J gave up 5 bases and V 5 bases, and 9 bases lay outside the gene matches. The CDR3 runs to 15 residues. CDR3 bases: TGTGCCAGCAGCCTTCAGGGGGCGCTTCGAGATACGCAGTATTTT. Encoded protein: CASSLQGALRDTQYF.